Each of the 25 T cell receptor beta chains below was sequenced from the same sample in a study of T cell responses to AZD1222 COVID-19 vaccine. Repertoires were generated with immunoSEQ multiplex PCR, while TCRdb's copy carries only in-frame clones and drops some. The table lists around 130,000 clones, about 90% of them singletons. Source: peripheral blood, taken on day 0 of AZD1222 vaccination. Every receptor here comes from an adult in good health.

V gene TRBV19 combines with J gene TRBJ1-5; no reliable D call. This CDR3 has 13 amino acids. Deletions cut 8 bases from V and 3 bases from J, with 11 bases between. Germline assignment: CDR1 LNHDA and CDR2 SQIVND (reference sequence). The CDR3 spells CASALRNNQPQHF. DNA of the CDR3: TGTGCCAGTGCCCTCAGGAACAATCAGCCCCAGCATTTT.

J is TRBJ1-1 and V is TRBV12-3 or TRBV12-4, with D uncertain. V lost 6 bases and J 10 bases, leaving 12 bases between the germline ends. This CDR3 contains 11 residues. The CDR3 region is CASSLAFGAFF. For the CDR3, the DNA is TGTGCCAGCAGCCTCGCATTCGGAGCTTTCTTT.

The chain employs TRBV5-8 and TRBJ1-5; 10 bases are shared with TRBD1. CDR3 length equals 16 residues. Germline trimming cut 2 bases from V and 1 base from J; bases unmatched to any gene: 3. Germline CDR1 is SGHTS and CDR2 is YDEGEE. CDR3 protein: CASSLDRGQSNQPQHF. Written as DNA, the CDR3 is TGTGCCAGCAGCTTAGACAGGGGGCAAAGCAATCAGCCCCAGCATTTT.

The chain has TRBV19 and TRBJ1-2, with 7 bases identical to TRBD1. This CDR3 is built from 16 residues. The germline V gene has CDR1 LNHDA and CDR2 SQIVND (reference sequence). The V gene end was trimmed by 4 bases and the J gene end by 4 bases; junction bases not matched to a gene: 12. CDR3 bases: TGTGCCAGTAGTACAACCGCAAGACAGGGTCTCTATGGCTACACCTTC. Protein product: CASSTTARQGLYGYTF.

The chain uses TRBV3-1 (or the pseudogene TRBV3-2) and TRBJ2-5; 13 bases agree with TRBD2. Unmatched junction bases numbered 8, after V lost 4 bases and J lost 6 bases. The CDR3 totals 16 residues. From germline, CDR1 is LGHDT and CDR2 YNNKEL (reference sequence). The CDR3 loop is CASSRLLAGGKKTQYF. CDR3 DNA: TGTGCCAGCAGCCGCCTACTAGCGGGGGGGAAAAAGACCCAGTACTTC.

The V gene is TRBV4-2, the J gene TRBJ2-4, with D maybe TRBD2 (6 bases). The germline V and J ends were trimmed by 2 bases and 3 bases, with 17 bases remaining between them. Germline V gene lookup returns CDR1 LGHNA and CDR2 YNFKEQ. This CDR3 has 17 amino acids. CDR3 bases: TGTGCCAGCAGCCAATCGGGAGTACTCGGGGACAAAAACATTCAGTACTTC. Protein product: CASSQSGVLGDKNIQYF.

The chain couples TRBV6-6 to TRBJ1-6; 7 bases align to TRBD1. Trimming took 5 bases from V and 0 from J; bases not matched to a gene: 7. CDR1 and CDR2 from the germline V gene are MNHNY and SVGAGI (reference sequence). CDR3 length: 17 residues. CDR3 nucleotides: TGTGCCAGCAGTCCCGGACAGGCGGGCTCCTATAATTCACCCCTCCACTTT. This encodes CASSPGQAGSYNSPLHF.

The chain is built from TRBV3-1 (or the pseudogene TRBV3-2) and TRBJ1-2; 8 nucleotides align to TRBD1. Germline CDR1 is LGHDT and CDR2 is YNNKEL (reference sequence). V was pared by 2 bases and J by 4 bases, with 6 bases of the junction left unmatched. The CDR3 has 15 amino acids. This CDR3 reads CASSQMRQGAYGYTF. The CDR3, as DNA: TGTGCCAGCAGCCAAATGAGGCAGGGGGCCTATGGCTACACCTTC.

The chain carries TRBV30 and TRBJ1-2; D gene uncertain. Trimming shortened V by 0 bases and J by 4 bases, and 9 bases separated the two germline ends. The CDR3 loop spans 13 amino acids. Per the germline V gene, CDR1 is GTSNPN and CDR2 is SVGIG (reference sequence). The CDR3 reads CAWSVRGVYGYTF. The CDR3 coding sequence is TGTGCCTGGAGTGTACGTGGTGTCTATGGCTACACCTTC. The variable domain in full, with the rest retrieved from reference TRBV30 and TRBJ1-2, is SQTIHQWPATLVQPVGSPLSLECTVEGTSNPNLYWYRQAAGRGLQLLFYSVGIGQISSEVPQNLSASRPQDRQFILSSKKLLLSDSGFYLCAWSVRGVYGYTFGSGTRLTVV.

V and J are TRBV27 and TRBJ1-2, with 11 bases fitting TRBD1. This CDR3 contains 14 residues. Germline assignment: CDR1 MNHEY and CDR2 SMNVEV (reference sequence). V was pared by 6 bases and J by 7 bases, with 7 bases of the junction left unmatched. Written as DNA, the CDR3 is TGTGCCAGCAGACACTCCGGGACAGGGGGTGGCTACACCTTC. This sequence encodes CASRHSGTGGGYTF.

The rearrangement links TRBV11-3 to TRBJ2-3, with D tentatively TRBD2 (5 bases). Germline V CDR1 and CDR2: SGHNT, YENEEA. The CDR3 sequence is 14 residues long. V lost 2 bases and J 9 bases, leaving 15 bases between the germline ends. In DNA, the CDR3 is TGTGCCAGCAGCTTAACCGGGATTGGAGGAACGCAGTATTTT. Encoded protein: CASSLTGIGGTQYF.

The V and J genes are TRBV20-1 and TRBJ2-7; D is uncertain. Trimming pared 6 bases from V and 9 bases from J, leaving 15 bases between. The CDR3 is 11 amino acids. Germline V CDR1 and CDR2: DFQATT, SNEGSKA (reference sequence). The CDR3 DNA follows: TGCAGTGCCGTTGGGTCCCCGTGGCAGTACTTC. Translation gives CSAVGSPWQYF.

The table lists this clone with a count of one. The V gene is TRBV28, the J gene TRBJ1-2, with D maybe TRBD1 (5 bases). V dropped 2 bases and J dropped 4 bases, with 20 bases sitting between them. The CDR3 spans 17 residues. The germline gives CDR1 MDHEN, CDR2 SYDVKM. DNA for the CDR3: TGTGCCAGCAGTTTACCCGGCCAGGGTGTCTCCCGCTATGGCTACACCTTC. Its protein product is CASSLPGQGVSRYGYTF.

This chain's CDR3 is CASSFGATGSSYNSPLHF. The CDR3 DNA is TGTGCCAGCAGTTTCGGGGCGACAGGGAGCTCCTATAATTCACCCCTCCACTTT. V is TRBV28 and J is TRBJ1-6; 7 positions agree with TRBD1. J lost 0 bases, V lost 3 bases, and 8 bases had no gene match. CDR3 length: 18 residues. CDR1 is MDHEN and CDR2 is SYDVKM in the germline V gene.

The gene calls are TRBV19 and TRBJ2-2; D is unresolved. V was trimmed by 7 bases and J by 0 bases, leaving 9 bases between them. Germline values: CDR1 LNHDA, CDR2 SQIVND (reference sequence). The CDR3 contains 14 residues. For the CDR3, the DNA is TGTGCCAGTAAGGCGGCCGCGAACACCGGGGAGCTGTTTTTT. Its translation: CASKAAANTGELFF.

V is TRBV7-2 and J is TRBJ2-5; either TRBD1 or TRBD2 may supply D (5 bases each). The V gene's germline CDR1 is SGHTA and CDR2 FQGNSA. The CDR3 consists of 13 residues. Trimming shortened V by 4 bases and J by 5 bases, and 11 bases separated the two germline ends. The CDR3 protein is CASSSDWGETQYF. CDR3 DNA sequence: TGTGCCAGCAGCTCCGACTGGGGGGAGACCCAGTACTTC.

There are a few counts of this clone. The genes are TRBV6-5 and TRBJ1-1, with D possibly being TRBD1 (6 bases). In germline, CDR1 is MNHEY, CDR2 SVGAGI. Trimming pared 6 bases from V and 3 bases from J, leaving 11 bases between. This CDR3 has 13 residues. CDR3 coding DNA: TGTGCCAGCAGGCTACAGGGTTACACTGAAGCTTTCTTT. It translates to CASRLQGYTEAFF.

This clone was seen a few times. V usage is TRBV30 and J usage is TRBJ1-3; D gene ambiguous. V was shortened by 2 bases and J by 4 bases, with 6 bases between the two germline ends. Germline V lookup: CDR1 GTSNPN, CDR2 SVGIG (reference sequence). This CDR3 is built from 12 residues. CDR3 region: CAWSTLGNTIYF. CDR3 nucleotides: TGTGCCTGGAGTACCCTGGGAAACACCATATATTTT.

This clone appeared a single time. This chain's CDR3 is CASSLAFGRGEETQYF. CDR3 DNA: TGTGCCAGCAGCTTGGCGTTCGGACGTGGGGAAGAGACCCAGTACTTC. The chain employs TRBV5-4 and TRBJ2-5; no reliable D call. The CDR3 sequence is 16 residues long. The V end was cut by 0 bases, the J end by 3 bases, with 15 bases between. Germline lookup yields CDR1 SGHNT and CDR2 YYREEE (reference sequence).

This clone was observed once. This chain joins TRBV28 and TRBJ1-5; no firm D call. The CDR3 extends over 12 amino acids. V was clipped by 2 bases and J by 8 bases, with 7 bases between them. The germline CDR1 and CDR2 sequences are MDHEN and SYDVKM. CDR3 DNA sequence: TGTGCCAGCAGTTTAGGGTCAAAGCCCCAGCATTTT. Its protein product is CASSLGSKPQHF.

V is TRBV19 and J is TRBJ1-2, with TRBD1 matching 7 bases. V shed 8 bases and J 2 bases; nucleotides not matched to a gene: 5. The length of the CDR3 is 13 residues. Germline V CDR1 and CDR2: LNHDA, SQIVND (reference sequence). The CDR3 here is CASGTTGNYGYTF. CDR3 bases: TGTGCCAGTGGAACGACAGGGAACTATGGCTACACCTTC.

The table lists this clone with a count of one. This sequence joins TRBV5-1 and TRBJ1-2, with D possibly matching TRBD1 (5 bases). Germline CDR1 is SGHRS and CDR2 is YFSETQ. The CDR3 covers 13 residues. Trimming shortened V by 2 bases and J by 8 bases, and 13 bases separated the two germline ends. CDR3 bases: TGCGCCAGCAGCTTAATACGGGGACGCGGCTACACCTTC. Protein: CASSLIRGRGYTF.

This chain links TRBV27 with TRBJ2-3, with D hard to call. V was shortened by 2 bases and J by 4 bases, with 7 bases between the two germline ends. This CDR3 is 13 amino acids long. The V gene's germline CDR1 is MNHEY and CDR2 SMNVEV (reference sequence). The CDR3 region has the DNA TGTGCCAGCAGTTTAGGGGTCCCAGATACGCAGTATTTT. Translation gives CASSLGVPDTQYF.

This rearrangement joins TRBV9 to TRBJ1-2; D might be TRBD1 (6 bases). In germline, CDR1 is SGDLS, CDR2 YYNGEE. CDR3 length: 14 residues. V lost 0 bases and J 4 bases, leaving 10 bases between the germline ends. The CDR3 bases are TGTGCCAGCAGCGTAGAGCGGGGGCTCTATGGCTACACCTTC. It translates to CASSVERGLYGYTF. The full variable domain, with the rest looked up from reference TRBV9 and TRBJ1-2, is DSGVTQTPKHLITATGQRVTLRCSPRSGDLSVYWYQQSLDQGLQFLIQYYNGEERAKGNILERFSAQQFPDLHSELNLSSLELGDSALYFCASSVERGLYGYTFGSGTRLTVV.

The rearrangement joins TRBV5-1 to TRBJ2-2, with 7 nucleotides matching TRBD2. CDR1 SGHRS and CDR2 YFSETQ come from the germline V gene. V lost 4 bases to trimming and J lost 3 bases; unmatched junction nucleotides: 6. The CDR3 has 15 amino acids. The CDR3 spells CASSPRREDTGELFF. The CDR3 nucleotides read TGCGCCAGCAGCCCGCGCCGGGAGGACACCGGGGAGCTGTTTTTT.